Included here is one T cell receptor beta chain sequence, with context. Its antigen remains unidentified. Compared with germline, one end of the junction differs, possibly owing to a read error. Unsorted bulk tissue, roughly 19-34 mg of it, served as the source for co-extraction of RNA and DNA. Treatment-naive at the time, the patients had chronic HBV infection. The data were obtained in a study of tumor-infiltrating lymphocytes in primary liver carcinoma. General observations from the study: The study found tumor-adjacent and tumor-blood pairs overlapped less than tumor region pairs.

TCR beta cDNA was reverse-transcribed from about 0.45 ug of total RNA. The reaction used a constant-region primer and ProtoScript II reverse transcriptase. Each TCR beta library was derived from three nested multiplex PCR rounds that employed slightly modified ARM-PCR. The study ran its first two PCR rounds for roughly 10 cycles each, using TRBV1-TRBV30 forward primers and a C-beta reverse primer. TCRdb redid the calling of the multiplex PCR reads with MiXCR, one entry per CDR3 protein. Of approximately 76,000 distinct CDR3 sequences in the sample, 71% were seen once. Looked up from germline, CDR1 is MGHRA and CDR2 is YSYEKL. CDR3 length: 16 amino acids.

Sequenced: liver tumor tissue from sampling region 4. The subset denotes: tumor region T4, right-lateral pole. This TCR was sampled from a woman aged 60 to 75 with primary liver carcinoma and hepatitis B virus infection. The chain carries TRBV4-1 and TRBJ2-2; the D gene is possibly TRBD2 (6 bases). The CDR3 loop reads CTSSQWYSGSTGGLFF. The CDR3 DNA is TGCACCAGTAGCCAATGGTATAGCGGAAGTACCGGGGGGCTGTTTTTT.